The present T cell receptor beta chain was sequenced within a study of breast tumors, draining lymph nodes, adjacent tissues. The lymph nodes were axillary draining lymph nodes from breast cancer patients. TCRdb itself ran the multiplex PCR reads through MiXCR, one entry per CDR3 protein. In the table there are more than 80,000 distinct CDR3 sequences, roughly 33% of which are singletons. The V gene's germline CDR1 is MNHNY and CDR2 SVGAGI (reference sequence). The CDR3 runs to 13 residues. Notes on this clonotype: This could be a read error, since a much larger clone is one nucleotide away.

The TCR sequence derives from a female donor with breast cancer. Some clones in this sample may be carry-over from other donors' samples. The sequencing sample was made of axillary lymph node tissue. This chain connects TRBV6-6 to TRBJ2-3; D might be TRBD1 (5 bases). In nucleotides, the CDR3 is TGTACCAGCAGTCACACCAGGGAAGATACGCAGTATTTT. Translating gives CTSSHTREDTQYF.